This TCR beta chain was profiled in a study of identical twins. Study-level results: Twin pairs had excess sharing that was weaker in beta out-of-frame sequences.

This CDR3 has 15 residues. Germline-derived CDR1 and CDR2 are LGHNA and YSLEER. This clonotype was seen many times. What it binds is not known. At one of its ends the junction is not consistent with the germline gene, which may arise from a read error. A template switching step contributed a universal primer site, while unique molecular identifiers were present in the cDNA. TCRdb re-called the 5' RACE reads with MiXCR, one entry per CDR3 protein. The table records some 660,000 distinct CDR3 sequences, 8.6% of them present only once. Another study also made use of these data, one on yellow fever vaccine responses in identical twins.

This sequence joins TRBV4-3 and TRBJ2-1; TRBD2 agrees at 10 bases. This clonotype was obtained from a woman aged 18-30 years in good health. Sequenced: PBMCs. Here the CDR3 reads CASSLGLAGDNEQFF. The CDR3 DNA reads as TGTGCCAGCAGTTTAGGCCTAGCGGGGGACAATGAGCAGTTCTTC.